The present entry profiles one T cell receptor beta chain with its context. Study processing details: Amplifying reference gene primers gave estimates of nucleated cell counts. Using immunoSEQ multiplex PCR, the repertoire was profiled, and TCRdb retains in-frame clones only, with some absent. D and trimming were read from the DNA, whereas the V and J calls and clone size are those reported in that table. The data contain approximately 76,000 clones, about four fifths of them seen just once; the ten biggest clones take up around 36%. These data belong to a study of blood T cell repertoires in COVID-19. About the study: The samples span acute and convalescent COVID-19 from the United States, Italy and Spain. PBMCs, B-cell-depleted T cells, or T cells provided the cDNA or gDNA that made up the material.

CDR3 size: 13 residues. The V end lost 5 bases, the J end lost 5 bases, and 13 bases lay between the germline ends. Germline lookup yields CDR1 SGHTA and CDR2 FQGNSA. The sequence was collected from a man older than 75 with active or convalescent COVID-19. Sequencing used peripheral blood. The genes are TRBV7-2 and TRBJ2-7; D is uncertain. The CDR3 region has the DNA TGTGCCAGCAGCCTGACGGGTACCCACGAGCAGTACTTC. Translated: CASSLTGTHEQYF.